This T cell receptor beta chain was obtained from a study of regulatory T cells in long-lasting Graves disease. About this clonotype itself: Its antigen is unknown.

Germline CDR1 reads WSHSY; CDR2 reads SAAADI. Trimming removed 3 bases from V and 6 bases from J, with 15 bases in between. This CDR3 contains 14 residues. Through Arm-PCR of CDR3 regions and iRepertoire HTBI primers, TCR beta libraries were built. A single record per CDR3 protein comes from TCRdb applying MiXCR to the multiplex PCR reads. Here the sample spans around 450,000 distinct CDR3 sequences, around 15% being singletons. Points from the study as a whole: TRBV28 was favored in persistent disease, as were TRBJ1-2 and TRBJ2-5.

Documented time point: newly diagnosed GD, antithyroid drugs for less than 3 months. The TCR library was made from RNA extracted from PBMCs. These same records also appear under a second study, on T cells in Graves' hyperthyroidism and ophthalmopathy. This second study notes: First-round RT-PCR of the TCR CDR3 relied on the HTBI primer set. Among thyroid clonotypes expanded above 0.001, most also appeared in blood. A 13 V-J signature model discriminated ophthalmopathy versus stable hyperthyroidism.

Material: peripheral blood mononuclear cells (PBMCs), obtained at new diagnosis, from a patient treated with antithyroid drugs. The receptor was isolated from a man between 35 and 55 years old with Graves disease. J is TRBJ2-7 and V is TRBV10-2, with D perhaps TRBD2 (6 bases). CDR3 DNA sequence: TGCGCCAGCAGTGAAAGGGCGGCCGGGGGCGAGCAGTACTTC. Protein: CASSERAAGGEQYF.